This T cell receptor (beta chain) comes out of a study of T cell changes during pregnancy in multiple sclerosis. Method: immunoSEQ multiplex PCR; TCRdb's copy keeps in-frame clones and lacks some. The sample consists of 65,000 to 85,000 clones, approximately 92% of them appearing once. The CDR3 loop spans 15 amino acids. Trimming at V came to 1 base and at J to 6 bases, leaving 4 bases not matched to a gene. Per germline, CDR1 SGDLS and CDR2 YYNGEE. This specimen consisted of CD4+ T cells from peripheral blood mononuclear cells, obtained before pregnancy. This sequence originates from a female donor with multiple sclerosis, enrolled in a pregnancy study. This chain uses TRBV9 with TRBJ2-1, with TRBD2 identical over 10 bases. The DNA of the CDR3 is TGTGCCAGCAGCGTATTGCCTAGCGGGGGCAATGAGCAGTTCTTC. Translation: CASSVLPSGGNEQFF.